Listed below are T cell receptor beta chains from one sample, sequenced in a study of T-cell memory formation after mild COVID-19. One entry per CDR3 protein, called by TCRdb with MiXCR from the 5' RACE reads. This table has about 390,000 distinct CDR3 sequences, around a sixth appearing once. Sequencing was performed on PBMCs or a T cell subset sorted from them (not recorded which). These TCRs come from a man aged 18 to 29 who had mild COVID-19 (a few samples of this study predate the infection). Cell type and time point are not known. The CDR3 runs from the conserved cysteine through the conserved F or W. D genes are given only for firm matches. Clone sizes are given selectively: once, few, many, or a class where the clone is expanded.

D gene	clone size	V gene	J gene	CDR3 length	CDR3 DNA	CDR3 protein
-	-	TRBV7-3	TRBJ1-6	13	TGTGCCAGCAGCTTAAATTCGAATTCACCCCTCCACTTT	CASSLNSNSPLHF
-	-	TRBV6-5	TRBJ2-1	13	TGTGCCAGCAGTTACCTAGGTCCCAATGAGCAGTTCTTC	CASSYLGPNEQFF
TRBD1	few	TRBV10-3	TRBJ2-1	16	TGTGCCATCAGAGACGCGACAGGGGGCAGGTACAATGAGCAGTTCTTC	CAIRDATGGRYNEQFF
-	-	TRBV7-9	TRBJ2-5	12	TGTGCCAGCAGCTACGAGCGATTGACCCAGTACTTC	CASSYERLTQYF
TRBD1	-	TRBV5-1	TRBJ2-5	18	TGCGCCAGCAGCAGCGAGTGGCGGACAGGGGCCCCACAAGAGACCCAGTACTTC	CASSSEWRTGAPQETQYF
-	few	TRBV7-2	TRBJ2-3	13	TGTGCCAGCGGAAGTCGACCGACAGATACGCAGTATTTT	CASGSRPTDTQYF
-	-	TRBV3-1	TRBJ2-2	14	TGTGCCAGCAGCCAGCGACAGTTCACCGGGGAGCTGTTTTTT	CASSQRQFTGELFF
-	few	TRBV16	TRBJ2-3	16	TGTGCCAGCAGCCGAGTCACGGACAGCGAATGGGGTACGCAGTATTTT	CASSRVTDSEWGTQYF
-	few	TRBV25-1	TRBJ2-7	14	TGTGCCAGCAGTGACAACAGGGTATCCTACGAGCAGTACTTC	CASSDNRVSYEQYF
-	few	TRBV5-5	TRBJ1-3	13	TGTGCCAGCAGCTTGTATAACGGAAACACCATATATTTT	CASSLYNGNTIYF
TRBD1	few	TRBV7-9	TRBJ1-5	16	TGTGCCAGCAGCTTATCCGGGACAGCCGATGGACAGCCCCAGCATTTT	CASSLSGTADGQPQHF
-	-	TRBV14	TRBJ2-5	15	TGTGCCAGCAGCCAAGCATTTGGGGGCCAAGAGACCCAGTACTTC	CASSQAFGGQETQYF
-	-	TRBV24-1	TRBJ2-5	17	TGTGCCACCAGTGATCCAAACCCGGGACACCTAGGGGAGACCCAGTACTTC	CATSDPNPGHLGETQYF
-	many	TRBV6-2/TRBV6-3	TRBJ2-6	11	TGTGCCACCTCTGGGGCCAACGTCCTGACTTTC	CATSGANVLTF
-	-	TRBV7-2	TRBJ1-5	14	TGTGCCAGCCGGGGGGGAGGACCCGTGTGGCCCCAGCATTTT	CASRGGGPVWPQHF
-	few	TRBV12-3/TRBV12-4	TRBJ2-3	14	TGTGCCAGCAGTTTTCAGCTGGGGGGAGATACGCAGTATTTT	CASSFQLGGDTQYF
TRBD1	few	TRBV4-1	TRBJ2-7	17	TGCGCCAGCAGCCAAGATCTTGGGAACAGGGGGCTTTACGAGCAGTACTTC	CASSQDLGNRGLYEQYF
-	-	TRBV6-5	TRBJ2-1	14	TGTGCCAGCAGTTACGTCGGCGGATACAATGAGCAGTTCTTC	CASSYVGGYNEQFF
TRBD2	-	TRBV7-2	TRBJ2-3	17	TGTGCCAGCAGCTTAATCCGGACTAGCGGGGTCGGAGATACGCAGTATTTT	CASSLIRTSGVGDTQYF
-	few	TRBV12-3/TRBV12-4	TRBJ1-5	13	TGTGCCAGCAGTGGATCAGGGAGTCAGCCCCAGCATTTT	CASSGSGSQPQHF
-	-	TRBV6-2/TRBV6-3	TRBJ1-1	14	TGTGCCAGCAGTTACGCGAGAAGGCGCACTGAAGCTTTCTTT	CASSYARRRTEAFF
-	few	TRBV5-1	TRBJ1-4	15	TGCGCCAGCAGACCGCCCGGGACGGCTAATGAAAAACTGTTTTTT	CASRPPGTANEKLFF